A single sample is the source of the 29 T cell receptor beta chains below, sequenced in a study of cytomegalovirus exposure and HLA in healthy donors. Assay: immunoSEQ multiplex PCR; the TCRdb copy retains only in-frame clones and omits some. The repertoire holds 85,000 to 95,000 clones, approximately 96% seen once, with 0.6% to 0.85% in the top ten. Sequenced: PBMCs. The receptors were sampled from a man younger than 35 in good health and CMV-seronegative.

The chain uses TRBV19 and TRBJ2-4; no definite D call. In germline, CDR1 is LNHDA, CDR2 SQIVND (reference sequence). The CDR3 sequence is 14 residues long. V lost 3 bases and J lost 5, with 11 bases in between. The chain's CDR3 is CASSIGYQQNIQYF. CDR3 coding DNA: TGTGCCAGTAGTATCGGGTACCAACAAAACATTCAGTACTTC.

The CDR3 reads CASSYGTGENIQYF. The DNA of the CDR3 is TGTGCCAGCAGTTATGGGACAGGCGAAAACATTCAGTACTTC. The chain recombines TRBV9 with TRBJ2-4; 8 nucleotides line up with TRBD1. Germline values: CDR1 SGDLS, CDR2 YYNGEE. This CDR3 has 14 residues. V lost 5 bases and J lost 5; bases outside the gene matches: 6.

CDR3 bases: TGCGCCAGCAGCCAAGTGGGGTCCTTAGCGGGGGTGCAGTTCTTC. Translated: CASSQVGSLAGVQFF. The chain uses TRBV4-1 and TRBJ2-1, with 9 bases lining up with TRBD2. The CDR3 spans 15 residues. CDR1 and CDR2 from the germline V gene are MGHRA and YSYEKL. V lost 1 base to trimming and J lost 12 bases; unmatched junction nucleotides: 10.

The chain has TRBV10-2 and TRBJ1-1, with 8 bases fitting TRBD1. This CDR3 region has 13 residues. The germline gives CDR1 WSHSY, CDR2 SAAADI. Trimming at V came to 6 bases and at J to 8 bases, leaving 8 bases not matched to a gene. This CDR3 reads CASRRRGHKEAFF. In nucleotides, the CDR3 is TGCGCCAGCAGGCGCAGGGGGCATAAGGAAGCTTTCTTT.

The chain carries TRBV27 and TRBJ2-1, with 8 bases aligning to TRBD2. Germline V gene sequence: CDR1 MNHEY, CDR2 SMNVEV (reference sequence). This CDR3 spans 17 amino acids. V lost 2 bases to trimming and J lost 0 bases; unmatched junction nucleotides: 6. The CDR3 spells CASSLLAGLSSYNEQFF. As DNA, the CDR3 is TGTGCCAGCAGTTTACTAGCGGGTCTAAGCTCCTACAATGAGCAGTTCTTC.

The chain links TRBV14 to TRBJ2-5; 7 nucleotides line up with TRBD2. Trimming took 4 bases from V and 1 from J; bases not matched to a gene: 3. This CDR3 has 14 amino acids. Germline loops: CDR1 SGHDN, CDR2 FVKESK. In DNA, the CDR3 is TGTGCCAGCAGCCCAGGCGGGGGCCAAGAGACCCAGTACTTC. Translation: CASSPGGGQETQYF.

The chain is built from TRBV18 and TRBJ2-1; tentatively, D is TRBD1 (5 bases). The CDR3 extends over 16 amino acids. Germline CDR1 reads KGHSH; CDR2 reads LQKENI. V shed 4 bases and J shed 4 bases, with 17 bases lying between them. CDR3 sequence reads: CASSHNVQGSYNEQFF. The CDR3 nucleotides are TGTGCCAGCTCACATAACGTCCAGGGTAGTTACAATGAGCAGTTCTTC.

The CDR3 nucleotides are TGTGCCAGCAGCGTCCCCGTGGAATGGGTCCCGGGGCGGGACTCCTACAATGAGCAGTTCTTC. As protein: CASSVPVEWVPGRDSYNEQFF. The chain is built from TRBV9 and TRBJ2-1, with D maybe TRBD2 (6 bases). Per germline, CDR1 SGDLS and CDR2 YYNGEE. V lost 2 bases and J lost 0, with 27 bases in between. The CDR3 has 21 amino acids.

The chain joins TRBV5-1 to TRBJ2-3; no reliable D call. The CDR3 consists of 15 residues. Germline V gene lookup returns CDR1 SGHRS and CDR2 YFSETQ. Between the trimmed V and J ends, which lost 4 bases and 6 bases, there was a span of 18 bases. The CDR3 bases are TGCGCCAGCAGCACGACTCCCGGTGATTTCGATACGCAGTATTTT. Translated, it gives CASSTTPGDFDTQYF.

V usage is TRBV5-6 and J usage is TRBJ2-1; D remains ambiguous. The CDR3 consists of 15 residues. Germline V gene data show CDR1 as SGHDT and CDR2 as YYEEEE. With 0 bases removed from V and 8 bases from J, the gap between germline ends came to 15 bases. The CDR3 DNA sequence: TGTGCCAGCAGCTTGGCCGGAACGGGTGGAGATGAGCAGTTCTTC. Translated: CASSLAGTGGDEQFF.

V gene TRBV30 combines with J gene TRBJ2-1; 7 bases match TRBD2. V dropped 0 bases and J dropped 5; count of bases not matched to a gene: 10. CDR1 and CDR2 (germline): GTSNPN, SVGIG (reference sequence). CDR3 length: 16 amino acids. The CDR3 coding sequence is TGTGCCTGGAGTGTACGTAGTATAGGGAGGGACAATGAGCAGTTCTTC. It is translated as CAWSVRSIGRDNEQFF. The variable domain in full, with the rest retrieved from reference TRBV30 and TRBJ2-1, is SQTIHQWPATLVQPVGSPLSLECTVEGTSNPNLYWYRQAAGRGLQLLFYSVGIGQISSEVPQNLSASRPQDRQFILSSKKLLLSDSGFYLCAWSVRSIGRDNEQFFGPGTRLTVL.

The chain couples TRBV2 to TRBJ2-7; 7 bases match TRBD2. This CDR3 comprises 14 residues. Per germline, CDR1 SNHLY and CDR2 FYNNEI. Trimming removed 6 bases from V and 7 bases from J; junction bases left unmatched: 12. The CDR3, as DNA: TGTGCCAGCAGGACGGGAGGACCGTTGGGGGAGCAGTACTTC. The encoded protein is CASRTGGPLGEQYF.

The chain carries TRBV14 and TRBJ2-3; tentatively, D is TRBD2 (6 bases). Trimming stripped 6 bases from V and 2 bases from J, with 18 bases between. Per the germline V gene, CDR1 is SGHDN and CDR2 is FVKESK. This CDR3 has 16 residues. The DNA of the CDR3 is TGTGCCAGCAGTCCCATTACTAGCTCTGACACAGATACGCAGTATTTT. This gives the protein CASSPITSSDTDTQYF. The full variable domain, its missing parts supplied by reference TRBV14 and TRBJ2-3, is EAGVTQFPSHSVIEKGQTVTLRCDPISGHDNLYWYRRVMGKEIKFLLHFVKESKQDESGMPNNRFLAERTGGTYSTLKVQPAELEDSGVYFCASSPITSSDTDTQYFGPGTRLTVL.

The chain carries TRBV27 and TRBJ1-2, with a tentative D call TRBD1 (6 bases). V lost 2 bases, J lost 1 base, and 20 bases lay in between. The CDR3 has 18 amino acids. CDR1 and CDR2 (germline): MNHEY, SMNVEV (reference sequence). Written as DNA, the CDR3 is TGTGCCAGCAGTTTAACGGGGCCCCGGGACACCTTTAACTATGGCTACACCTTC. It translates to CASSLTGPRDTFNYGYTF.

The rearrangement uses TRBV2 and TRBJ2-1; 8 bases are shared with TRBD2. The CDR3 loop spans 15 amino acids. V trimming: 4 bases; J trimming: 10 bases; junction bases outside the gene matches: 12. CDR1 is SNHLY, CDR2 FYNNEI, per germline. CDR3 bases: TGTGCCAGCAGTGTCGCTAGCGGGTTGGGGAGAGAGCAGTTCTTC. This encodes CASSVASGLGREQFF.

The chain recombines TRBV7-3 with TRBJ2-3; weak D call: TRBD2 (6 bases). In germline, CDR1 is SGHTA, CDR2 FQGTGA. CDR3 size: 15 residues. Trimming shortened V by 2 bases and J by 0 bases, and 9 bases separated the two germline ends. For the CDR3, the DNA is TGTGCCAGCAGCTTAGGCGGGACGAGCACAGATACGCAGTATTTT. Translated: CASSLGGTSTDTQYF.

The DNA for the CDR3 is TGTGCCAGCAGCGGACGGACTAGCGGAAAATCCGATTACGAGCAGTACGTC. Amino acids: CASSGRTSGKSDYEQYV. The V and J genes are TRBV7-9 and TRBJ2-7; TRBD2 agrees at 10 bases. Germline loops: CDR1 SEHNR, CDR2 FQNEAQ (reference sequence). The CDR3 is 17 residues long. J lost 4 bases, V lost 5 bases, and 14 bases had no gene match.

The rearrangement joins TRBV27 to TRBJ2-2; TRBD2 aligns across 11 bases. V shed 6 bases, J shed 7 bases, and the junction held 13 bases outside the gene matches. The CDR3 contains 17 residues. Germline V CDR1 and CDR2: MNHEY, SMNVEV (reference sequence). The CDR3 bases are TGTGCCAGCAGCCGACCTAGCGGGAGGACGTCGGGCGGGGAGCTGTTTTTT. Translation gives CASSRPSGRTSGGELFF.

The gene calls are TRBV6-1 and TRBJ1-2; D unresolved. The V and J ends lost 2 bases and 4 bases respectively, with 8 bases between them. Germline V gives CDR1 MNHNS, CDR2 SASEGT. The CDR3 runs 13 residues. As DNA, the CDR3 is TGTGCCAGCAGTGAATTTACGGGCTATGGCTACACCTTC. Translation: CASSEFTGYGYTF.

The chain has TRBV29-1 and TRBJ2-3; TRBD1 matches at 9 bases. The J segment lost 1 base and the V segment lost 0 bases, leaving 2 bases of the junction unmatched. CDR1 is SQVTM and CDR2 is ANQGSEA in the germline V gene. The CDR3 contains 15 residues. The CDR3 bases are TGCAGCGTTGAAGATTGGACAGGGGGCACAGATACGCAGTATTTT. This gives the protein CSVEDWTGGTDTQYF.

This chain links TRBV7-2 with TRBJ1-1; the match to TRBD1 covers 9 bases. Germline V gene sequence: CDR1 SGHTA, CDR2 FQGNSA. The V gene end was trimmed by 3 bases and the J gene end by 5 bases; junction bases not matched to a gene: 7. The CDR3 spans 15 residues. The chain's CDR3 is CASSLVGQGETEAFF. Written as DNA, the CDR3 is TGTGCCAGCAGCTTGGTGGGACAGGGAGAGACTGAAGCTTTCTTT. Full variable domain (remainder filled in from reference TRBV7-2 and TRBJ1-1): GAGVSQSPSNKVTEKGKDVELRCDPISGHTALYWYRQSLGQGLEFLIYFQGNSAPDKSGLPSDRFSAERTGGSVSTLTIQRTQQEDSAVYLCASSLVGQGETEAFFGQGTRLTVV.

This clone was recorded only once. CDR3 region: CASSWGQGSGNTIYF. CDR3 nucleotides: TGTGCCAGCAGCTGGGGACAGGGGAGTGGCAACACCATATATTTT. The chain is built from TRBV5-4 and TRBJ1-3, with 10 positions matching TRBD1. The J segment lost 7 bases and the V segment lost 3 bases, leaving 7 bases of the junction unmatched. This CDR3 is 15 amino acids long. Germline V lookup: CDR1 SGHNT, CDR2 YYREEE (reference sequence).

This clone was observed a single time. This chain links TRBV19 with TRBJ2-7, with 9 bases matching TRBD1. Germline values: CDR1 LNHDA, CDR2 SQIVND (reference sequence). The CDR3 covers 14 residues. With V trimmed by 5 bases and J by 3 bases, 5 bases remained unmatched. CDR3: CASSWGTGNYEQYF. The CDR3 region has the DNA TGTGCCAGTAGTTGGGGGACAGGGAACTACGAGCAGTACTTC.

This chain joins TRBV5-1 and TRBJ1-2; 7 bases agree with TRBD1. Trimming at V came to 6 bases and at J to 8 bases, leaving 10 bases not matched to a gene. Looked up from germline, CDR1 is SGHRS and CDR2 is YFSETQ. The CDR3 extends over 13 amino acids. CDR3 region: CASTDDREGGYTF. CDR3 bases: TGCGCCAGCACCGACGACAGGGAAGGCGGCTACACCTTC.

The genes are TRBV6-4 and TRBJ2-3; D is possibly TRBD2 (5 bases). CDR1 is MRHNA, CDR2 SNTAGT, per germline. This CDR3 is 16 amino acids long. Trimming shortened V by 3 bases and J by 0 bases, and 13 bases separated the two germline ends. The CDR3 DNA follows: TGTGCCAGCAGTGAAGTTTTTAGGACTAGCACAGATACGCAGTATTTT. Its translation: CASSEVFRTSTDTQYF.

The chain carries TRBV29-1 and TRBJ2-5; D remains unclear. The CDR3 runs to 13 residues. Germline values: CDR1 SQVTM, CDR2 ANQGSEA. V was pared by 5 bases and J by 5 bases, with 15 bases between. In nucleotides, the CDR3 is TGCAGCGTTCGTTATTGGCCCCCGGAGACCCAGTACTTC. Translated: CSVRYWPPETQYF.

This clone showed up just once. This chain links TRBV4-1 with TRBJ2-4; the D gene is possibly TRBD2 (5 bases). CDR3 length: 17 amino acids. V lost 3 bases and J lost 0, with 15 bases in between. Per germline, CDR1 MGHRA and CDR2 YSYEKL. CDR3 sequence reads: CASSQVWYSGAKNIQYF. The CDR3 DNA reads as TGCGCCAGCAGCCAGGTGTGGTACAGCGGAGCCAAAAACATTCAGTACTTC.

This sequence joins TRBV7-9 and TRBJ1-1; TRBD1 agrees at 7 bases. The CDR3 has 14 residues. Germline V lookup: CDR1 SEHNR, CDR2 FQNEAQ (reference sequence). V was clipped by 3 bases and J by 5 bases; unmatched bases: 6. The CDR3 DNA reads TGTGCCAGCAGCTTCGACAGGGTGGCGACTGAAGCTTTCTTT. It encodes CASSFDRVATEAFF. The complete variable domain, with remaining parts taken from reference TRBV7-9 and TRBJ1-1, reads DTGVSQNPRHKITKRGQNVTFRCDPISEHNRLYWYRQTLGQGPEFLTYFQNEAQLEKSRLLSDRFSAERPKGSFSTLEIQRTEQGDSAMYLCASSFDRVATEAFFGQGTRLTVV.

The gene calls are TRBV12-5 and TRBJ2-1; 10 bases match TRBD2. The CDR3 has 18 amino acids. Per germline, CDR1 LGHNT and CDR2 FRNRAP. Germline trimming cut 3 bases from V and 0 bases from J; bases unmatched to any gene: 8. CDR3 protein: CASGFGLAESISYNEQFF. CDR3 in DNA: TGTGCTAGTGGTTTTGGACTAGCGGAGTCAATCTCCTACAATGAGCAGTTCTTC.